A selection of T cell receptor beta chains follows, all from one sample in a study of CD8+CD57+ T cells in acquired aplastic anemia. TCRdb called the reads again in MiXCR, with one record for every CDR3 protein. The repertoire consists of roughly 240,000 distinct CDR3 sequences, with approximately 45% occurring once and the leading ten covering roughly 8%. The material sequenced was sorted CD4+, CD8+, or CD8+CD57+ T cells (not recorded which) from PBMCs. These receptors all come from a human donor with aplastic anemia. Both conserved end residues are part of each CDR3. Fields, in order: J gene, V gene, D gene, clone size, CDR3 protein, CDR3 DNA. D genes are given only for firm matches. The size of a clone is reported for some rows only, either as once, few or many, or as a class for expanded clones.

>TRBJ1-2|TRBV24-1|-|few
CATSDRYGYTF
TGTGCCACCAGTGATCGCTATGGCTACACCTTC
>TRBJ1-2|TRBV4-1|TRBD1|-
CASNQAGTGANYGYTF
TGCGCCAGCAACCAAGCAGGGACAGGGGCGAATTATGGCTACACCTTC
>TRBJ2-1|TRBV7-2|TRBD1|many
CASSHRDRGRYEQFF
TGTGCCAGCAGCCACCGGGACAGGGGGAGGTATGAGCAGTTCTTC
>TRBJ1-1|TRBV29-1|TRBD1|-
CSVDGQGNTEAFF
TGCAGCGTTGACGGACAGGGGAACACTGAAGCTTTCTTT
>TRBJ2-3|TRBV7-9|-|-
CASSLALGLATDTQYF
TGTGCCAGCAGCTTAGCCCTGGGGCTTGCGACAGATACGCAGTATTTC
>TRBJ2-1|TRBV29-1|TRBD2|few
CSVVLRGAGDEQFF
TGCAGCGTTGTATTGCGGGGGGCGGGGGATGAGCAGTTCTTC
>TRBJ2-3|TRBV15|-|many
CATSKRGSTDTQYF
TGTGCCACCAGCAAACGCGGTAGCACAGATACGCAGTATTTT
>TRBJ2-1|TRBV7-3|-|-
CASNSPGASYNEQFF
TGTGCCAGTAATTCCCCCGGGGCGTCCTACAATGAGCAGTTCTTC
>TRBJ2-3|TRBV9|-|-
CASSVVRTDTQYF
TGTGCCAGCAGCGTAGTTCGCACAGATACGCAGTATTTT
>TRBJ2-7|TRBV12-3/TRBV12-4|TRBD2|many
CASSPFLAGTYEQYF
TGTGCCAGCAGCCCATTTCTAGCGGGAACCTACGAGCAGTACTTC
>TRBJ2-5|TRBV4-1|-|-
CASSQGRRTRETQYF
TGCGCCAGCAGCCAAGGTAGGAGGACCCGAGAGACCCAGTACTTC